This TCR beta chain came from a study of vaccination effects on CD4 cells after COVID-19. General study points: Healthy vaccinees showed cross-reactivity with common cold coronaviruses in only 1 of 255 vaccine-induced clones.

CD4+ T cells specific for antigen were expanded with viral peptide pools by the ViraFEST assay before sequencing. Researchers isolated CD4+ T cells once about 11 days of culture had elapsed. Vaccine recipients had no previous SARS-CoV-2 infection; their nucleocapsid antibodies were negative. Replacing half the medium with IL-2 medium was done on days 3 and 7. This CDR3 spans 13 amino acids. Trimming removed 7 bases from V and 2 bases from J, with 8 bases in between. Assay: immunoSEQ multiplex PCR; the TCRdb copy retains only in-frame clones and omits some. The sample includes around 63,000 clones, approximately 71% of them seen just once. Remarks on this clone: Its antigen is as yet unknown.

The sequencing here drew on CD4+ T cells from PBMCs cultured with HCoV-OC43 spike peptides, taken before COVID-19 vaccination. Subset indicated: HCoV-OC43 spike overlapping peptide pool stimulation. This clonotype originated in a human donor who received a COVID-19 vaccine. The V and J genes are TRBV12-3 or TRBV12-4 and TRBJ2-2, with D unresolved. DNA of the CDR3: TGTGCCAGCACGCGGCTCAACACCGGGGAGCTGTTTTTT. Translated: CASTRLNTGELFF.